Only a few counts were recorded for the clone carrying this TCR beta chain. Its antigen is unidentified. A much larger clonotype is one base distant, so this may be a read error. Trimming took 0 bases from V and 6 from J; bases not matched to a gene: 9. Looked up from germline, CDR1 is SGDLS and CDR2 is YYNGEE. The CDR3 is made up of 15 amino acids. As the method for making TCR beta libraries, quantitative 5'-RACE with molecular barcodes was used. MiXCR, run by TCRdb on the 5' RACE reads, gives a single entry per CDR3 protein. The sample carries about 240,000 distinct CDR3 sequences, 8% to 11% recorded once. This entry is derived from a study of CD8 T cells in ankylosing spondylitis. Study results and caveats: There was reportedly significant enrichment of clones that were disease-linked in matched ankylosing spondylitis synovial fluid. Seven to nine highly homologous variants made up a TCR beta motif, and this motif appeared characteristic of ankylosing spondylitis blood.

Sequencing used blood, either unsorted or a sorted T cell fraction (not recorded which). This chain uses TRBV9 with TRBJ2-7, with TRBD2 matching over 7 bases. The clonotype comes from a male donor with ankylosing spondylitis or in good health (not recorded which). The CDR3 sequence is CASSVASGKYCEQYF. CDR3 in DNA: TGTGCCAGCAGCGTAGCCAGCGGGAAATACTGCGAGCAGTACTTC.